Below, one TCR beta chain is given with its context. CDR1 and CDR2 from the germline V gene are LGHDT and YNNKEL (reference sequence). Trimming stripped 5 bases from V and 0 bases from J, with 7 bases between. The CDR3 contains 14 residues. The data were obtained in a study of human T cells and chemical hapten exposure. Time point described: patch test 2, 6 weeks after DPC sensitization. Treatment specified: therapeutic diphenylcyclopropenone sensitization with weekly scalp DPC. One entry per CDR3 protein results from TCRdb running MiXCR on the RACE reads. The table has fewer than 100,000 distinct CDR3 sequences, roughly 11% seen once; the top ten hold 1.6%.

The chain has TRBV3-1 and TRBJ2-2; TRBD1 might be the D (6 bases). Sequenced here: whole blood, sampled in connection with sensitization to the hapten diphenylcyclopropenone (DPC). This TCR came from a man aged 18 to 29 with alopecia areata. Some clones in this sample may be carry-over from other donors' samples. DNA of the CDR3: TGTGCCAGCAGCGGACAGCCGAACACCGGGGAGCTGTTTTTT. Amino acids: CASSGQPNTGELFF.